Described below is a single TCR beta chain sequence and its context. Its antigen is currently unknown. TCRdb passed the 5' RACE reads through MiXCR, listing each CDR3 protein once. Counted here are 400,000 or so distinct CDR3 sequences, 25% to 30% occurring once; the ten biggest clones make up about 0.9%. This record comes from a study of CD8 T cells in ankylosing spondylitis. Study conclusions and caveats: In ankylosing spondylitis blood, a motif of roughly eight highly homologous TCR beta variants appeared characteristic. In synovial fluid and blood from reactive arthritis, some motif variants were previously reported. Those disease-linked clones were CD8+; they were also relatively rare in peripheral blood. Matched ankylosing spondylitis synovial fluid reportedly showed significant enrichment of disease-linked clones.

The germline gives CDR1 DFQATT, CDR2 SNEGSKA (reference sequence). The length of the CDR3 is 14 residues. V lost 6 bases and J lost 0, with 9 bases in between. This clonotype was sampled from a male donor with ankylosing spondylitis. The sample consisted of blood, either unsorted or a sorted T cell fraction (not recorded which). V gene TRBV20-1 combines with J gene TRBJ1-6; D gene ambiguous. CDR3 in DNA: TGCAGTGCCCGGACCGACTCCTATAATTCACCCCTCCACTTT. Amino acid sequence: CSARTDSYNSPLHF.